This TCR beta chain was sequenced during a study of CD8+CD57+ T cells in acquired aplastic anemia. Germline values: CDR1 SGDLS, CDR2 YYNGEE. The CDR3 length is 15 residues. TCR beta VDJ and CDR3 profiling used genomic DNA as template. One entry per CDR3 protein, called by TCRdb with MiXCR from the reads. In the table there are about 70,000 distinct CDR3 sequences, roughly half of which are singletons. Worth noting for this clonotype: Sequence at one end of the junction differs from germline and may be a read error.

This sequence originates from a human donor in good health, serving as a control. V gene TRBV9 combines with J gene TRBJ1-3; TRBD1 is a possible D gene (5 bases). The sequenced material came from sorted CD4+, CD8+, or CD8+CD57+ T cells (not recorded which) from PBMCs. The chain's CDR3 is CAGSVLAGSGNTIYF. As DNA, the CDR3 is TGTGCCGGCAGCGTACTGGCAGGGTCTGGAAACACCATATATTTT.